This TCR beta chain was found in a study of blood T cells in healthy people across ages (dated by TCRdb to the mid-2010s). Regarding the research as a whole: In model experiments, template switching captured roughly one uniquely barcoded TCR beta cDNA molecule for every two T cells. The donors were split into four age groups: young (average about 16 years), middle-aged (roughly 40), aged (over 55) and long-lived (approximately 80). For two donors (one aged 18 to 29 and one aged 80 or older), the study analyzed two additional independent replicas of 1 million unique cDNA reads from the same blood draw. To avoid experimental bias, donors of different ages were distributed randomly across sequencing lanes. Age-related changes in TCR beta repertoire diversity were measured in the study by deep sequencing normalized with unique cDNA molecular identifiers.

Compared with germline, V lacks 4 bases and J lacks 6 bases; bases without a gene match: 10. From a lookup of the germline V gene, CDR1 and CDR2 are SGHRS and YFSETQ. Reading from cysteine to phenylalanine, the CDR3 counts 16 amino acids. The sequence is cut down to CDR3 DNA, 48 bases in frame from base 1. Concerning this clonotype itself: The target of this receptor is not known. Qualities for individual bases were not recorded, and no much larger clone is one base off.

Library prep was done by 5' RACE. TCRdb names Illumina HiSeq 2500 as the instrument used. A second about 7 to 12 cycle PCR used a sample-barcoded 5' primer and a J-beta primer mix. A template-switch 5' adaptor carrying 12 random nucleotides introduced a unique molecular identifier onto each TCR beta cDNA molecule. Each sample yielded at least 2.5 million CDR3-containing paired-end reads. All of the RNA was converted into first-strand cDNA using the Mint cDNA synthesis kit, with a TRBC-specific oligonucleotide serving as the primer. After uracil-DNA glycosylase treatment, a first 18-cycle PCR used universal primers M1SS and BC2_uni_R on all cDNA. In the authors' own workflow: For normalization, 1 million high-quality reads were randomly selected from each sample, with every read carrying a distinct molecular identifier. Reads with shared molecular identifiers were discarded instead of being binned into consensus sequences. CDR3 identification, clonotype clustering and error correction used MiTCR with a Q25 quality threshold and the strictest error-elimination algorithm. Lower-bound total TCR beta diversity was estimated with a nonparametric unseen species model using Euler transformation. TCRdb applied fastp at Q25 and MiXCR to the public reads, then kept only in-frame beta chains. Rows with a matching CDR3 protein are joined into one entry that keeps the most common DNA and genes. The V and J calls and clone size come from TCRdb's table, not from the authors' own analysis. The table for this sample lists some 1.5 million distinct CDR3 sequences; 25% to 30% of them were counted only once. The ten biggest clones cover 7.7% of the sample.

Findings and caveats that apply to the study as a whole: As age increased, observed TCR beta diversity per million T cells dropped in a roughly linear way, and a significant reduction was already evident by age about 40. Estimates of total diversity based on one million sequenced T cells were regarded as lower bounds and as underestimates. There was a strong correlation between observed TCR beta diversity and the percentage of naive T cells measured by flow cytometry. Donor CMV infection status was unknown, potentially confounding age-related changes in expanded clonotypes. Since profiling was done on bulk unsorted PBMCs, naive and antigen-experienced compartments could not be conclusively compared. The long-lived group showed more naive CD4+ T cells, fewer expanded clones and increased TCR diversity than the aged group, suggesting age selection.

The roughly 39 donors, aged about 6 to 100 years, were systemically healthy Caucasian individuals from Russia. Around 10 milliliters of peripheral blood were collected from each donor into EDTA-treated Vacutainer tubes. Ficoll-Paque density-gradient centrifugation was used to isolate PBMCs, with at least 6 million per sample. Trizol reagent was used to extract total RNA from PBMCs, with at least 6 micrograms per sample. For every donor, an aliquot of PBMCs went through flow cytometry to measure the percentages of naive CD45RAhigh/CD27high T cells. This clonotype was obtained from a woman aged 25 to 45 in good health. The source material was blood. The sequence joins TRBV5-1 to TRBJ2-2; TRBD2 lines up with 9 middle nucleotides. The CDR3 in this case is CASSIHSGGSPGELFF. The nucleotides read TGCGCCAGCAGCATACATAGCGGGGGTTCTCCCGGGGAGCTGTTTTTT.